Sequencing of this T cell receptor beta chain was carried out in a study of T cell changes during pregnancy in multiple sclerosis (dated by TCRdb to between 2018 and 2020). Background on the whole study: Changes in the T cell repertoire over the course of pregnancy were examined in this study in women with multiple sclerosis.

V was cut back by 1 base and J by 6 bases, leaving a gap of 7 bases between them. The cysteine opens and the phenylalanine closes a CDR3 of 13 amino acids. The retained sequence is limited to the CDR3, 39 bases, with the frame set at the first base. The germline V gene encodes CDR1 SEHNR and CDR2 FQNEAQ (reference sequence). Library prep was done by the immunoSEQ multiplex PCR assay. TCRdb obtained this table from immuneACCESS and retained in-frame rearrangements with V and J assigned. These tables miss some clones; where compared with another copy, unresolved V genes account for less than half of the shortfall, and the remainder is unexplained. This sample has 61,000 or so clones in its table, and just under 95% of those were observed once. The top ten clones comprise 0.36% of the sample. On this clone: The target of this receptor is not known. There are no base qualities to consult, and no much larger clone falls within one base.

The material sequenced was CD4+ T cells from peripheral blood mononuclear cells, taken before pregnancy. The clonotype comes from a female donor with multiple sclerosis, enrolled in a pregnancy study. The chain employs TRBV7-9 and TRBJ2-1; the D gene cannot be resolved reliably. The CDR3 region: CASSLGLLNEQFF. The nucleotide sequence is TGTGCCAGCAGCTTAGGACTTCTCAATGAGCAGTTCTTC.